The rows below give T cell receptor beta chains drawn from one sample of a study of control samples from healthy donors and cancer patients. Using immunoSEQ multiplex PCR, the repertoire was profiled, and TCRdb retains in-frame clones only, with some absent. The sample lists 120,000 to 150,000 clones; 90% to 95% were seen once. Sample: blood. The receptors come from a man aged 18 to 30 in good health. CDR3s include the opening cysteine and the closing phenylalanine or tryptophan. Fields, in order: J gene, D gene, clone size, V gene, CDR3 protein, CDR3 DNA. D genes are given only for firm matches. Rows give clone size only sometimes, using once, few, many, or a class for an expanded clone.

j_gene: TRBJ1-4
d_gene: TRBD1
abundance: NA
v_gene: TRBV27
CDR3aa: CASSLKWTGGGEKLFF
CDR3nt: TGTGCCAGCAGTTTAAAGTGGACAGGGGGAGGCGAAAAACTGTTTTTT

j_gene: TRBJ2-3
d_gene: TRBD2
abundance: once
v_gene: TRBV19
CDR3aa: CASSNRGSGTDTQYF
CDR3nt: TGTGCCAGTAGTAATCGCGGTAGCGGGACAGATACGCAGTATTTT

j_gene: TRBJ1-2
d_gene: TRBD1
abundance: NA
v_gene: TRBV24-1
CDR3aa: CATRTGAGQANYGYTF
CDR3nt: TGTGCCACCAGAACCGGGGCGGGACAGGCGAACTATGGCTACACCTTC

j_gene: TRBJ1-2
d_gene: NA
abundance: NA
v_gene: TRBV10-3
CDR3aa: CAISDVQEIYGYTF
CDR3nt: TGTGCCATCAGTGACGTGCAGGAGATCTATGGCTACACCTTC

j_gene: TRBJ1-6
d_gene: NA
abundance: NA
v_gene: TRBV4-1
CDR3aa: CASSQIEGLNSPLHF
CDR3nt: TGCGCCAGCAGCCAGATAGAAGGATTGAACTCACCCCTCCACTTT

j_gene: TRBJ2-1
d_gene: TRBD2
abundance: NA
v_gene: TRBV30
CDR3aa: CAWSAGTRDNEQFF
CDR3nt: TGTGCCTGGAGTGCAGGGACTAGGGACAATGAGCAGTTCTTC

j_gene: TRBJ1-2
d_gene: TRBD1
abundance: NA
v_gene: TRBV5-6
CDR3aa: CASSSTPGQDYGYTF
CDR3nt: TGTGCCAGCAGCTCGACACCGGGACAGGACTATGGCTACACCTTC

j_gene: TRBJ2-1
d_gene: NA
abundance: NA
v_gene: TRBV27
CDR3aa: CASSTRGYGFEQFF
CDR3nt: TGTGCCAGCAGTACCCGGGGCTATGGTTTTGAGCAGTTCTTC

j_gene: TRBJ2-7
d_gene: NA
abundance: NA
v_gene: TRBV5-1
CDR3aa: CASSLGSGFYEQYF
CDR3nt: TGCGCCAGCAGCCTGGGGAGCGGGTTCTACGAGCAGTACTTC

j_gene: TRBJ1-5
d_gene: NA
abundance: NA
v_gene: TRBV5-6
CDR3aa: CASSLGAERNQPQHF
CDR3nt: TGTGCCAGCAGCTTGGGGGCAGAAAGGAATCAGCCCCAGCATTTT

j_gene: TRBJ2-7
d_gene: NA
abundance: NA
v_gene: TRBV4-2
CDR3aa: CASSQEGGNSYEQYF
CDR3nt: TGTGCCAGCAGCCAAGAAGGTGGGAACTCCTACGAGCAGTACTTC

j_gene: TRBJ1-5
d_gene: NA
abundance: NA
v_gene: TRBV4-3
CDR3aa: CASSPAAGSNQPQHF
CDR3nt: TGCGCCAGCAGCCCAGCCGCGGGTTCCAATCAGCCCCAGCATTTT

j_gene: TRBJ1-2
d_gene: NA
abundance: once
v_gene: TRBV11-2
CDR3aa: CASSLDSASLGGYTF
CDR3nt: TGTGCCAGCAGCTTAGATTCCGCCAGCTTAGGTGGCTACACCTTC

j_gene: TRBJ1-6
d_gene: TRBD1
abundance: NA
v_gene: TRBV7-9
CDR3aa: CASSLGQGDGPYNSPLHF
CDR3nt: TGTGCCAGCAGCTTAGGGCAGGGGGATGGACCCTATAATTCACCCCTCCACTTT

j_gene: TRBJ1-2
d_gene: NA
abundance: NA
v_gene: TRBV27
CDR3aa: CASSLEPRGGYTF
CDR3nt: TGTGCCAGCAGTTTGGAACCCCGTGGAGGCTACACCTTC

j_gene: TRBJ1-2
d_gene: NA
abundance: NA
v_gene: TRBV5-6
CDR3aa: CASSLAPLSANYGYTF
CDR3nt: TGTGCCAGCAGCTTGGCCCCTTTGTCAGCTAACTATGGCTACACCTTC

j_gene: TRBJ2-2
d_gene: NA
abundance: NA
v_gene: TRBV6-5
CDR3aa: CASRPTPSTGELFF
CDR3nt: TGTGCCAGCAGACCAACTCCGTCCACCGGGGAGCTGTTTTTT

j_gene: TRBJ1-2
d_gene: TRBD1
abundance: NA
v_gene: TRBV28
CDR3aa: CASSPQAGGRDTF
CDR3nt: TGTGCCAGCAGCCCCCAGGCAGGGGGCCGGGACACCTTC

j_gene: TRBJ1-1
d_gene: NA
abundance: NA
v_gene: TRBV29-1
CDR3aa: CSVDGGLVTEAFF
CDR3nt: TGCAGCGTTGATGGGGGATTGGTCACTGAAGCTTTCTTT

j_gene: TRBJ1-2
d_gene: NA
abundance: NA
v_gene: TRBV12-3/TRBV12-4
CDR3aa: CASRDDYGYTF
CDR3nt: TGTGCCAGCAGGGATGACTATGGCTACACCTTC

j_gene: TRBJ2-5
d_gene: TRBD1
abundance: NA
v_gene: TRBV7-2
CDR3aa: CASSLQTGGETQYF
CDR3nt: TGTGCCAGCAGCTTACAGACAGGGGGAGAGACCCAGTACTTC

j_gene: TRBJ2-5
d_gene: TRBD1
abundance: NA
v_gene: TRBV7-8
CDR3aa: CASSPGQWDQETQYF
CDR3nt: TGTGCCAGCAGCCCGGGACAGTGGGACCAAGAGACCCAGTACTTC

j_gene: TRBJ2-7
d_gene: NA
abundance: NA
v_gene: TRBV11-2
CDR3aa: CASSLGAVEQYF
CDR3nt: TGTGCCAGCAGCTTAGGCGCAGTCGAGCAGTACTTC